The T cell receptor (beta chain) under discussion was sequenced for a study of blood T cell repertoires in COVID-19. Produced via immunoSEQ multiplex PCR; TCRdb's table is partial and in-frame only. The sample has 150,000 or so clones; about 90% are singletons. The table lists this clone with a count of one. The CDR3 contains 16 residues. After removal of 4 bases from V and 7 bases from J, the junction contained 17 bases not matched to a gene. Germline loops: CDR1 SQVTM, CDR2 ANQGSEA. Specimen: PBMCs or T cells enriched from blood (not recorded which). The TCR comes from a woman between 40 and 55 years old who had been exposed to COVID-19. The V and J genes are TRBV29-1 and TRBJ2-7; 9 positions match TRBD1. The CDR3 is CSVGRWDRDGAWEQYF. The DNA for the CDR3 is TGCAGCGTTGGCCGGTGGGACAGGGATGGGGCTTGGGAGCAGTACTTC.